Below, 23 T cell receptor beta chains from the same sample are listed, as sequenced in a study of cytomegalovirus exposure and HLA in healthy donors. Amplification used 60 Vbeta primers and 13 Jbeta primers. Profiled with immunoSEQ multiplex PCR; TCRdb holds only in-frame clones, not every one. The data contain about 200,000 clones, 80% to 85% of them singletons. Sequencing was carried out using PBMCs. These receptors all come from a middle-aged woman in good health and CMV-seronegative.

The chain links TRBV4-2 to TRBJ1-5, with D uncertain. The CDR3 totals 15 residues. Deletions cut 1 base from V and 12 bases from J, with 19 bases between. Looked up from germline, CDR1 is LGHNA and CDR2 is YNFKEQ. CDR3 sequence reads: CASSQGTGSRELQHF. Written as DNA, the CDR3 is TGTGCCAGCAGCCAAGGGACCGGGAGCCGAGAACTCCAGCATTTT.

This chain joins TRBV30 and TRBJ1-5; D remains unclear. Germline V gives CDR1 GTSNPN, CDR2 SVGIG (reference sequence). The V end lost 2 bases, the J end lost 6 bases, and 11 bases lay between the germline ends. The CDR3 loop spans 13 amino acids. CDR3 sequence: CAWSPRVGQPQHF. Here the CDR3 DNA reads TGTGCCTGGAGTCCTCGAGTCGGTCAGCCCCAGCATTTT.

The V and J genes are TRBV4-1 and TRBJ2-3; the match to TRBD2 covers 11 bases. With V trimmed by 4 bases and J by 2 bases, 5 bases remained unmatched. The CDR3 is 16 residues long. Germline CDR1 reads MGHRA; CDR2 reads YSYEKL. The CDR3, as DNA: TGCGCCAGCAGCCGGATGGGACTAGCGGTCACAGATACGCAGTATTTT. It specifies CASSRMGLAVTDTQYF.

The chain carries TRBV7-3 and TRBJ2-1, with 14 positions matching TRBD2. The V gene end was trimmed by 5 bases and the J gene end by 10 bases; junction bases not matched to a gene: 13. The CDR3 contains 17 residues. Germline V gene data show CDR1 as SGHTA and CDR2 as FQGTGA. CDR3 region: CASSPYQGLAGELEQFF. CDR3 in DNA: TGTGCCAGCAGCCCCTACCAGGGACTAGCGGGAGAGCTGGAGCAGTTCTTC.

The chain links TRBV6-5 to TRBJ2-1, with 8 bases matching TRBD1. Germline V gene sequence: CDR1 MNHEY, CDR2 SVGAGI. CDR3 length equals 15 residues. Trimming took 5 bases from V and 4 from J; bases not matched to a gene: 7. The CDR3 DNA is TGTGCCAGCAGTGTTGACAGGGGAACTTACAATGAGCAGTTCTTC. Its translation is CASSVDRGTYNEQFF.

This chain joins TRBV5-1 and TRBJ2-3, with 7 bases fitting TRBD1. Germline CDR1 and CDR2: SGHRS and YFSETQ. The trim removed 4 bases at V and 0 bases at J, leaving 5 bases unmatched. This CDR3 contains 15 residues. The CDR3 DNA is TGCGCCAGCAGCGGGGGACAGACGAGCACAGATACGCAGTATTTT. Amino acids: CASSGGQTSTDTQYF.

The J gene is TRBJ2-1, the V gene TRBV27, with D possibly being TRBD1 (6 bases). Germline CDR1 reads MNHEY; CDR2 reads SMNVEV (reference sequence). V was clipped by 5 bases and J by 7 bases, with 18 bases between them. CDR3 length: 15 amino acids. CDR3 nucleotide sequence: TGTGCCAGCAGTCTACGGACAGTTGTACAGAATGAGCAGTTCTTC. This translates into CASSLRTVVQNEQFF.

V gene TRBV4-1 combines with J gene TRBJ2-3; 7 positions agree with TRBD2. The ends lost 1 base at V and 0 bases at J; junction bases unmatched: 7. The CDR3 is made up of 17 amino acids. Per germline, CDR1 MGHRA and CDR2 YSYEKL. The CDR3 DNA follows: TGCGCCAGCAGCCAAGGCCTAGCGGCCCATAGCACAGATACGCAGTATTTT. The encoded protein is CASSQGLAAHSTDTQYF.

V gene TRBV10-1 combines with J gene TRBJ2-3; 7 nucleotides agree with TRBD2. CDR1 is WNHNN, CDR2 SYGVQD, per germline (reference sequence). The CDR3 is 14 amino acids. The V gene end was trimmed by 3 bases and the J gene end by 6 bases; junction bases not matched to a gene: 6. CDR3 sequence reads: CASSDGGRADTQYF. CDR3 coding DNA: TGCGCCAGCAGTGATGGCGGGAGAGCGGATACGCAGTATTTT.

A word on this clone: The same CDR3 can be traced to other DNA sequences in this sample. The CDR3 region has the DNA TGTGCCAGCAGCGTAGAGGGGACTAGCGGGACCTACGAGCAGTACTTC. It translates to CASSVEGTSGTYEQYF. This chain links TRBV9 with TRBJ2-7; 13 bases are a match to TRBD2. The CDR3 extends over 16 amino acids. V gave up 0 bases and J gave up 2 bases; unmatched junction bases: 2. Germline V gene lookup returns CDR1 SGDLS and CDR2 YYNGEE.

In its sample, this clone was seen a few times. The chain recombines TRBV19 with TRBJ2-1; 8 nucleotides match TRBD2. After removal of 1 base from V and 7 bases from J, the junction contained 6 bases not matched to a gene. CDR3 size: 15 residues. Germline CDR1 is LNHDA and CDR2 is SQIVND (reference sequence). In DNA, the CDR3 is TGTGCCAGTAGTATAGGAGCGGGAGTTGCAAATGAGCAGTTCTTC. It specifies CASSIGAGVANEQFF. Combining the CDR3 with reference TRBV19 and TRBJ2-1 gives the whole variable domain DGGITQSPKYLFRKEGQNVTLSCEQNLNHDAMYWYRQDPGQGLRLIYYSQIVNDFQKGDIAEGYSVSREKKESFPLTVTSAQKNPTAFYLCASSIGAGVANEQFFGPGTRLTVL.

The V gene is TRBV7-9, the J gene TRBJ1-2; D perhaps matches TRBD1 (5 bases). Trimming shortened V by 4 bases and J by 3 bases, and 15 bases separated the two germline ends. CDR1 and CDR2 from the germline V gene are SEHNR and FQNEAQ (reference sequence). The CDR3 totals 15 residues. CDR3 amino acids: CASSSREAPYYGYTF. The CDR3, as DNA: TGTGCCAGCAGCTCCAGGGAAGCCCCGTACTATGGCTACACCTTC.

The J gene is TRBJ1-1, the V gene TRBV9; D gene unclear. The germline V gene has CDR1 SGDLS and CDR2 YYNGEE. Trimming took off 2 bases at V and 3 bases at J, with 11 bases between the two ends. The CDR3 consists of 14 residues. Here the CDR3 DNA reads TGTGCCAGCAGCGTTACGGGTGTGGACACTGAAGCTTTCTTT. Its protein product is CASSVTGVDTEAFF.

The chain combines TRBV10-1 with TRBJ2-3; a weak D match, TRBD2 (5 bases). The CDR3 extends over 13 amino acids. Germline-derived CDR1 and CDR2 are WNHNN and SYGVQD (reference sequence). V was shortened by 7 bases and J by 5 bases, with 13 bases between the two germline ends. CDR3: CASNRYREDTQYF. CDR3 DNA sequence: TGCGCCAGCAATCGCTACCGGGAAGATACGCAGTATTTT.

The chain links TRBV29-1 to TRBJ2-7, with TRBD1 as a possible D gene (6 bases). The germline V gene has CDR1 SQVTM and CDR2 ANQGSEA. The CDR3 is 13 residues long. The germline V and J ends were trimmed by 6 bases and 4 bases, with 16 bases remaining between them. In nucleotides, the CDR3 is TGCAGCGTCCGTCGGCAGGGGTCTTACGAGCAGTACTTC. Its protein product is CSVRRQGSYEQYF.

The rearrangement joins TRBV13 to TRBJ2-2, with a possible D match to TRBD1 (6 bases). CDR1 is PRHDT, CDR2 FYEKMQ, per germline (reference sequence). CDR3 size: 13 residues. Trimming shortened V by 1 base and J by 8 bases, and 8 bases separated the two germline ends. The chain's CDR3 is CASSLVGTGELFF. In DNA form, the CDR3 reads TGTGCCAGCAGCTTAGTTGGGACAGGGGAGCTGTTTTTT.

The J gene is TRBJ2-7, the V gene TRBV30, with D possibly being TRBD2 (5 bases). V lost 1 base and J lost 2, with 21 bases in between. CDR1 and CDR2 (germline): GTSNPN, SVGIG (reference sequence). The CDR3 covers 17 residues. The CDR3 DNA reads TGTGCCTGGAGTGGCCCCGGGTTTGGGCGGGCCGCCTACGAGCAGTACTTC. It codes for CAWSGPGFGRAAYEQYF. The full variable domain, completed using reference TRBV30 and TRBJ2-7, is SQTIHQWPATLVQPVGSPLSLECTVEGTSNPNLYWYRQAAGRGLQLLFYSVGIGQISSEVPQNLSASRPQDRQFILSSKKLLLSDSGFYLCAWSGPGFGRAAYEQYFGPGTRLTVT.

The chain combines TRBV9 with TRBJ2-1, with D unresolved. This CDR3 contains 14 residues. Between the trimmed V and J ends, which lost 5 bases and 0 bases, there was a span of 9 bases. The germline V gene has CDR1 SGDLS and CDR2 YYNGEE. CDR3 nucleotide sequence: TGTGCCAGCAGTATGCCGAGCTCCTACAATGAGCAGTTCTTC. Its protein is CASSMPSSYNEQFF.

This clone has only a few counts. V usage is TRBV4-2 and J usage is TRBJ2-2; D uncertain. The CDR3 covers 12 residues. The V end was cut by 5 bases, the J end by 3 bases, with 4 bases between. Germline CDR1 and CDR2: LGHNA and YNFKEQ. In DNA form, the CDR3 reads TGTGCCAGCAGCACTGACACCGGGGAGCTGTTTTTT. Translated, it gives CASSTDTGELFF.

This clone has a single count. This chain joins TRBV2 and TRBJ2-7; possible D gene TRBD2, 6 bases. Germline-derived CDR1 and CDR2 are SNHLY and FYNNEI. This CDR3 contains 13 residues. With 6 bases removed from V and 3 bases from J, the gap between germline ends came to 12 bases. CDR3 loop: CASRTGVVYEQYF. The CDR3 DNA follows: TGTGCCAGCAGAACGGGGGTTGTCTACGAGCAGTACTTC. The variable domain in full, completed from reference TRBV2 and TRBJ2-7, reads EPEVTQTPSHQVTQMGQEVILRCVPISNHLYFYWYRQILGQKVEFLVSFYNNEISEKSEIFDDQFSVERPDGSNFTLKIRSTKLEDSAMYFCASRTGVVYEQYFGPGTRLTVT.

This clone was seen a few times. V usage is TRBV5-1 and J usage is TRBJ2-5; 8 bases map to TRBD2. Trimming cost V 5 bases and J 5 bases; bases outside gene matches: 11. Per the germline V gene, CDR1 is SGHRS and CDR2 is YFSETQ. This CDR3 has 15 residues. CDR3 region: CASSRDGRARETQYF. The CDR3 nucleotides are TGCGCCAGCAGTCGTGACGGGAGGGCCAGGGAGACCCAGTACTTC.

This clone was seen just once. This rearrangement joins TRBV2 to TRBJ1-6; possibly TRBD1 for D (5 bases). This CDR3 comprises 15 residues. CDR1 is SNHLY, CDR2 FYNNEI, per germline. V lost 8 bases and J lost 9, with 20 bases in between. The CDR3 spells CASFPHFKQGSPLHF. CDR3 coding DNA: TGTGCCAGCTTCCCACATTTCAAGCAGGGTTCACCCCTCCACTTT.

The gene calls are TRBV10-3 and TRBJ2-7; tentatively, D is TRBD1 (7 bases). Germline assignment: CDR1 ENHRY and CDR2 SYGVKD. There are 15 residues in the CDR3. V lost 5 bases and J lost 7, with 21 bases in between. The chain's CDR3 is CAISPGGTAIGEQYF. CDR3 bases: TGTGCCATCAGTCCAGGCGGGACAGCTATAGGGGAGCAGTACTTC.